These T cell receptor beta chains were read from a single sample in a study of shared clonotypes between healthy human individuals. TCRdb keeps only in-frame clones here, not all; method: immunoSEQ multiplex PCR. The table records roughly 2.5 million clones, just over 90% of them present only once. The sample was naive CD4+ T cells sorted from blood. All receptors derive from a man between 18 and 29 years old in good health. Each CDR3 is given with its conserved first and last residue. The D gene is left open where the match is weak. Clone size is given for some rows only: seen once, a few or many times, or a class if the clone is expanded.

D gene: .; J gene: TRBJ2-1; V gene: TRBV18; clone size: .; CDR3 DNA: TGTGCCAGCTCACCAAATGGCCGAAATGAGCAGTTCTTC; CDR3 protein: CASSPNGRNEQFF
D gene: TRBD1; J gene: TRBJ2-7; V gene: TRBV19; clone size: .; CDR3 DNA: TGTGCCAGTAGTTCCTCGACAGGGTTAAGCTCCTACGAGCAGTACTTC; CDR3 protein: CASSSSTGLSSYEQYF
D gene: .; J gene: TRBJ2-7; V gene: TRBV7-2; clone size: .; CDR3 DNA: TGTGCCAGCAGTCTGGGGGTTAGGAACCCCTACGAGCAGTACTTC; CDR3 protein: CASSLGVRNPYEQYF
D gene: TRBD1; J gene: TRBJ1-6; V gene: TRBV6-1; clone size: .; CDR3 DNA: TGTGCCAGCAGTGGACAGGGTAACGGGAATTCACCCCTCCACTTT; CDR3 protein: CASSGQGNGNSPLHF
D gene: .; J gene: TRBJ1-3; V gene: TRBV11-2; clone size: .; CDR3 DNA: TGTGCCAGCAGCTTAGGACAGTCAGGAAACACCATATATTTT; CDR3 protein: CASSLGQSGNTIYF
D gene: .; J gene: TRBJ1-5; V gene: TRBV4-2; clone size: .; CDR3 DNA: TGTGCCAGCAGCCAAGAGATCGGCAGGGATCAGCCCCAGCATTTT; CDR3 protein: CASSQEIGRDQPQHF
D gene: TRBD1; J gene: TRBJ2-7; V gene: TRBV9; clone size: .; CDR3 DNA: TGTGCCAGCAGCTCTCGGACAGGGACGAACGAGCAGTACTTC; CDR3 protein: CASSSRTGTNEQYF
D gene: .; J gene: TRBJ1-2; V gene: TRBV6-6; clone size: .; CDR3 DNA: TGTGCCAGCAGCCGGCAAGGGGGGCCCTATGGCTACACCTTC; CDR3 protein: CASSRQGGPYGYTF
D gene: TRBD2; J gene: TRBJ2-1; V gene: TRBV5-1; clone size: once; CDR3 DNA: TGCGCCAGCAGCTTGGGACTAGCTACCTACAATGAGCAGTTCTTC; CDR3 protein: CASSLGLATYNEQFF
D gene: .; J gene: TRBJ1-4; V gene: TRBV6-1; clone size: .; CDR3 DNA: TGTGCCAGCAGTGAGAGGATTAGCGAAAAACTGTTTTTT; CDR3 protein: CASSERISEKLFF
D gene: TRBD1; J gene: TRBJ1-1; V gene: TRBV28; clone size: .; CDR3 DNA: TGTGCCAGCAGGGGGACACAGGGGCGGTTAACTGAAGCTTTCTTT; CDR3 protein: CASRGTQGRLTEAFF
D gene: .; J gene: TRBJ2-7; V gene: TRBV7-2; clone size: .; CDR3 DNA: TGTGCCAGCAGCTTATGGGCAGGGCCGACCTCCTACGAGCAGTACTTC; CDR3 protein: CASSLWAGPTSYEQYF
D gene: .; J gene: TRBJ2-3; V gene: TRBV6-5; clone size: .; CDR3 DNA: TGTGCCAGCAGTATGGGGATTACGACAGATACGCAGTATTTT; CDR3 protein: CASSMGITTDTQYF
D gene: .; J gene: TRBJ2-5; V gene: TRBV7-9; clone size: .; CDR3 DNA: TGTGCCAGCAGCTTAGCAGGGATTTTGGAGACCCAGTACTTC; CDR3 protein: CASSLAGILETQYF
D gene: .; J gene: TRBJ2-7; V gene: TRBV9; clone size: .; CDR3 DNA: TGTGCCAGCAGCCCACCCTCCTACGAGCAGTACTTC; CDR3 protein: CASSPPSYEQYF
D gene: TRBD1; J gene: TRBJ2-1; V gene: TRBV30; clone size: .; CDR3 DNA: TGTGCCTGGGGGGGACAGACCTCCTACAATGAGCAGTTCTTC; CDR3 protein: CAWGGQTSYNEQFF
D gene: .; J gene: TRBJ1-4; V gene: TRBV19; clone size: .; CDR3 DNA: TGTGCCAGTAGTAGTTACACACTGGATGAAAAACTGTTTTTT; CDR3 protein: CASSSYTLDEKLFF
D gene: TRBD2; J gene: TRBJ2-2; V gene: TRBV5-1; clone size: .; CDR3 DNA: TGCGCCAGCAGCCCGGGACTAGCGGCGAACACCGGGGAGCTGTTTTTT; CDR3 protein: CASSPGLAANTGELFF
D gene: TRBD2; J gene: TRBJ2-3; V gene: TRBV7-2; clone size: .; CDR3 DNA: TGTGCCAGCAGCACAACTAGCGGTACGCAGTATTTT; CDR3 protein: CASSTTSGTQYF
D gene: TRBD2; J gene: TRBJ2-3; V gene: TRBV30; clone size: .; CDR3 DNA: TGTGCCTGGAACGTCCCTAGCGGCTCCACAGATACGCAGTATTTT; CDR3 protein: CAWNVPSGSTDTQYF
D gene: TRBD2; J gene: TRBJ2-1; V gene: TRBV7-9; clone size: few; CDR3 DNA: TGTGCCAGCAGCGCGCGACTAGCGGGAGCCCCCTACAATGAGCAGTTCTTC; CDR3 protein: CASSARLAGAPYNEQFF
D gene: .; J gene: TRBJ2-1; V gene: TRBV28; clone size: .; CDR3 DNA: TGTGCCAGCAGTCTTACAAATGAGCAGTTCTTC; CDR3 protein: CASSLTNEQFF
D gene: TRBD2; J gene: TRBJ2-5; V gene: TRBV11-2; clone size: .; CDR3 DNA: TGTGCCAGCAGCTCCCAGCGGGGGGCAGGGGAGACCCAGTACTTC; CDR3 protein: CASSSQRGAGETQYF
D gene: .; J gene: TRBJ1-4; V gene: TRBV4-1; clone size: .; CDR3 DNA: TGCGCCAGCAGCCAGGCCCGTGGGGAAAAACTGTTTTTT; CDR3 protein: CASSQARGEKLFF
D gene: TRBD1; J gene: TRBJ1-5; V gene: TRBV5-1; clone size: .; CDR3 DNA: TGCGCCAGCAGCGGGACAGCCCAGCATTTT; CDR3 protein: CASSGTAQHF
D gene: TRBD2; J gene: TRBJ2-5; V gene: TRBV5-1; clone size: .; CDR3 DNA: TGCGCCAGCAGCCCACGTAGGACTAGCGGGAGGGCCGGGGAGACCCAGTACTTC; CDR3 protein: CASSPRRTSGRAGETQYF
D gene: TRBD2; J gene: TRBJ2-7; V gene: TRBV4-2; clone size: .; CDR3 DNA: TGTGCCAGCCCCAAGAAGGCTCTAGCGGGAGATCTAGGTCACGAGCAGTACTTC; CDR3 protein: CASPKKALAGDLGHEQYF
D gene: .; J gene: TRBJ2-5; V gene: TRBV6-5; clone size: few; CDR3 DNA: TGTGCCACCAGGAACGAAAAGGTGGAGACCCAGTACTTC; CDR3 protein: CATRNEKVETQYF
D gene: .; J gene: TRBJ1-1; V gene: TRBV14; clone size: .; CDR3 DNA: TGTGCCAGCAGCCAAGATGGGGGCACTGAAGCTTTCTTT; CDR3 protein: CASSQDGGTEAFF
D gene: .; J gene: TRBJ2-2; V gene: TRBV9; clone size: few; CDR3 DNA: TGTGCCAGCAGCGTCAGGACCGGGGTCGGGGAGCTGTTTTTT; CDR3 protein: CASSVRTGVGELFF